This T cell receptor beta chain was profiled in a study of blood T cell repertoires in COVID-19. Study in general: The samples span acute and convalescent COVID-19 from the United States, Italy and Spain.

CDR3 length: 17 residues. Germline CDR1 and CDR2: MGHRA and YSYEKL. V lost 2 bases to trimming and J lost 1 base; unmatched junction nucleotides: 2. Measured with immunoSEQ multiplex PCR; TCRdb has only the in-frame clones, and not every one. The sample has 300,000 to 450,000 clones, 80% to 90% seen once. This clone was picked up one time. The sequenced material came from peripheral blood. The rearrangement uses TRBV4-1 and TRBJ2-2; 12 bases line up with TRBD2. The source is an older woman with COVID-19, enrolled during active disease. The CDR3 loop is CASSQPTSGGNTGELFF. CDR3 bases: TGCGCCAGCAGCCAACCGACTAGCGGGGGGAACACCGGGGAGCTGTTTTTT.